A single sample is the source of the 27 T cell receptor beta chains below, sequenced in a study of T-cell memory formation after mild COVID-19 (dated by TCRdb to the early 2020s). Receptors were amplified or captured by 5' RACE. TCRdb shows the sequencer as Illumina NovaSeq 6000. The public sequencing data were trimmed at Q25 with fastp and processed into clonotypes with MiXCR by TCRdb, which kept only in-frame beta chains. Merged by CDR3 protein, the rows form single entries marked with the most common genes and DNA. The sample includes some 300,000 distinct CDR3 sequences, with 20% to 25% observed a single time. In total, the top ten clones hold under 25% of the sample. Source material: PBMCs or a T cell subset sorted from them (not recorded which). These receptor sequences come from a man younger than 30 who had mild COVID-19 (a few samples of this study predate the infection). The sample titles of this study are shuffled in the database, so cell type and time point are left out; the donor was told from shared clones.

The CDR3 DNA reads TGTGCCAGCAGTGGAGTGTCCTATAATTCACCCCTCCACTTT. Its translation is CASSGVSYNSPLHF. The chain links TRBV11-2 to TRBJ1-6, with D unresolved. The V end was cut by 6 bases, the J end by 1 base, with 7 bases between. The germline gives CDR1 SGHAT, CDR2 FQNNGV. The CDR3 sequence is 14 residues long.

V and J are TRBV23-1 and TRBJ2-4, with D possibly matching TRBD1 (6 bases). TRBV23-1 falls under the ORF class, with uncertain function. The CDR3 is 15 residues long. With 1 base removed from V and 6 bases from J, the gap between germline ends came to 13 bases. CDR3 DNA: TGCGCCAGCAGTCAATGGTCAGGGGATGGAAACATTCAGTACTTC. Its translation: CASSQWSGDGNIQYF.

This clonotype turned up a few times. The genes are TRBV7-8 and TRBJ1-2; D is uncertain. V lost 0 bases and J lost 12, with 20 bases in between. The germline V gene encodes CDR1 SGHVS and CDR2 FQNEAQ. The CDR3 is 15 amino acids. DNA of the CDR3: TGTGCCAGCAGCTTAGCCGCCTCAGGCGACTATGCCAACACCTTC. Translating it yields CASSLAASGDYANTF.

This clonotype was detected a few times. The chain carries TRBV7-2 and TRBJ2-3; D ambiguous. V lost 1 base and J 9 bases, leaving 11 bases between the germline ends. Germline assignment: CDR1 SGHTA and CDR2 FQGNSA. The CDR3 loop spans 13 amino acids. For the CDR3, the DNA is TGTGCCAGCAGCTTAGGATCCTCCTACACGCAGTATTTT. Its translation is CASSLGSSYTQYF.

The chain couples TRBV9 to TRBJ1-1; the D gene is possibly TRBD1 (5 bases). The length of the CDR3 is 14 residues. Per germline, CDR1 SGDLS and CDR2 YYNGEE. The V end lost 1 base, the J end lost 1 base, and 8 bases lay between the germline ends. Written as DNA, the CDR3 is TGTGCCAGCAGCGTACAGACAGAGAACACTGAAGCTTTCTTT. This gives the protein CASSVQTENTEAFF.

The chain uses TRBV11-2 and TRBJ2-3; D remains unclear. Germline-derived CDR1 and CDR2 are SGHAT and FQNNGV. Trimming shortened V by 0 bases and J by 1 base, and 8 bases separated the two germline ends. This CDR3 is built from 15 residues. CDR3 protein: CASSLDFYRTDTQYF. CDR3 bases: TGTGCCAGCAGCTTAGACTTCTACCGCACAGATACGCAGTATTTT.

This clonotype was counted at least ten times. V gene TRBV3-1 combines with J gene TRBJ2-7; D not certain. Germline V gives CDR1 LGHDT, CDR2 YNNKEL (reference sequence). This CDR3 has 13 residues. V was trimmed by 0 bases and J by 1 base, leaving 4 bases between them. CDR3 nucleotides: TGTGCCAGCAGCCAAGATGGGTCCTACGAGCAGTACTTC. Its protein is CASSQDGSYEQYF.

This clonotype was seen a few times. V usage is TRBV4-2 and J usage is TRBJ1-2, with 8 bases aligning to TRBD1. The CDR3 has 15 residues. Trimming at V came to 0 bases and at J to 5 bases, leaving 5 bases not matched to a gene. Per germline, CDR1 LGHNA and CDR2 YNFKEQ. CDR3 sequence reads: CASSQDLTGGYGYTF. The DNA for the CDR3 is TGTGCCAGCAGCCAAGATCTAACAGGGGGTTATGGCTACACCTTC.

In nucleotides, the CDR3 is TGTGCCACCAGCCGGACAGGGAATTCACCCCTCCACTTT. Its translation is CATSRTGNSPLHF. The chain employs TRBV15 and TRBJ1-6; 8 bases map to TRBD1. The V segment lost 5 bases and the J segment 7 bases; nucleotides outside the gene matches: 1. The CDR3 covers 13 residues. Per the germline V gene, CDR1 is LNHNV and CDR2 is YYDKDF (reference sequence).

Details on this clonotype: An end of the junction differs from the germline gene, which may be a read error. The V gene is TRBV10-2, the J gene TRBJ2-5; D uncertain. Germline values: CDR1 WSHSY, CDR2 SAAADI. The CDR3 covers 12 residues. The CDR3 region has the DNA TGCGCCAGCTCGTCCGCTCCAGAGCCCCAGTACTTC. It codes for CASSSAPEPQYF.

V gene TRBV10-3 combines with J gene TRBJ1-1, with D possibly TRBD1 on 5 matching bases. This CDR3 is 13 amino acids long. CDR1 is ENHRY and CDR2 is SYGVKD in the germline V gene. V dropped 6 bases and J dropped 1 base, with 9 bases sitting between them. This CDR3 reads CAIRGRENTEAFF. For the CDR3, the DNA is TGTGCCATCAGGGGACGGGAGAACACTGAAGCTTTCTTT.

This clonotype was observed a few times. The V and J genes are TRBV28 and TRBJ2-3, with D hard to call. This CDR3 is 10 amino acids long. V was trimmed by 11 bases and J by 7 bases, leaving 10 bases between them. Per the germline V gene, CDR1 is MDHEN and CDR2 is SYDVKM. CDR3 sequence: CAAGLNTQYF. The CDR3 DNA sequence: TGTGCCGCCGGGTTAAATACGCAGTATTTT.

The chain's CDR3 is CASSLVGTGGSGANVLTF. Here the CDR3 DNA reads TGCGCCAGCAGCTTGGTTGGGACAGGGGGCTCTGGGGCCAACGTCCTGACTTTC. The rearrangement links TRBV5-1 to TRBJ2-6, with 11 bases that match TRBD1. This CDR3 region has 18 residues. V gave up 0 bases and J gave up 0 bases; unmatched junction bases: 2. Germline loops: CDR1 SGHRS, CDR2 YFSETQ.

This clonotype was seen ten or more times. The CDR3 spells CASSFRGNTIYF. In DNA form, the CDR3 reads TGTGCCAGCAGCTTTCGTGGAAACACCATATATTTT. The rearrangement links TRBV7-2 to TRBJ1-3; no clear D gene. The CDR3 length is 12 residues. Between the trimmed V and J ends, which lost 3 bases and 3 bases, there was a span of 3 bases. Germline CDR1 and CDR2: SGHTA and FQGNSA.

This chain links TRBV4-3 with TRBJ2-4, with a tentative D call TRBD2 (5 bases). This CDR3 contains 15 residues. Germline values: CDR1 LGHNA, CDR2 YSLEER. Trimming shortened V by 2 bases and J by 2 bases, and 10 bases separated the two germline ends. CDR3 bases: TGCGCCAGCAGCCAAAGCCGAGGGACCAAAAACATTCAGTACTTC. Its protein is CASSQSRGTKNIQYF.

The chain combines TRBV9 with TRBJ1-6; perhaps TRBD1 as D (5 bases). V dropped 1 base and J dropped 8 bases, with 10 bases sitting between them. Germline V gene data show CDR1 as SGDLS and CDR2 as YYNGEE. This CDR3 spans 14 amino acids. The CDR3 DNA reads TGTGCCAGCAGCGTACGGGGCGTGGATTCACCCCTCCACTTT. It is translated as CASSVRGVDSPLHF.

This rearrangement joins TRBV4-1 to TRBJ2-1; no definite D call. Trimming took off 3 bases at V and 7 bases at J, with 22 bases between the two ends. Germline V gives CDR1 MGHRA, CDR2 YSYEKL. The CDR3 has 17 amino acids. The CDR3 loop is CASSHQDVLSSSNEQFF. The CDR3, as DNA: TGCGCCAGCAGCCACCAGGACGTACTTTCTAGTTCGAATGAGCAGTTCTTC.

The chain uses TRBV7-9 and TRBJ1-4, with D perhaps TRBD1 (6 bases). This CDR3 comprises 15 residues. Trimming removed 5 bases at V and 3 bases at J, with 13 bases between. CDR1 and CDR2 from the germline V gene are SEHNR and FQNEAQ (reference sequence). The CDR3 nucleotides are TGTGCCAGCAGCATTACAGGGTCCCCTAATGAAAAACTGTTTTTT. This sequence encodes CASSITGSPNEKLFF.

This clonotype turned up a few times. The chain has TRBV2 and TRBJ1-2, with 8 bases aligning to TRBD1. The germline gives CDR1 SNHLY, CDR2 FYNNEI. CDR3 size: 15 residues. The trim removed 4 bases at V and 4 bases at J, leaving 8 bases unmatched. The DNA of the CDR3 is TGTGCCAGCAGTGTCGGGACAGGTATCCTCTATGGCTACACCTTC. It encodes CASSVGTGILYGYTF. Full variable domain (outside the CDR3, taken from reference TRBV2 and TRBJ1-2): EPEVTQTPSHQVTQMGQEVILRCVPISNHLYFYWYRQILGQKVEFLVSFYNNEISEKSEIFDDQFSVERPDGSNFTLKIRSTKLEDSAMYFCASSVGTGILYGYTFGSGTRLTVV.

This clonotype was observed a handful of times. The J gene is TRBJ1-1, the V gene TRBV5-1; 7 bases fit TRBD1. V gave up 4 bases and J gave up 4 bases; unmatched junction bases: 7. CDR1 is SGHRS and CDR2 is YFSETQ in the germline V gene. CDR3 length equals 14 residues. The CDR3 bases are TGCGCCAGCAGCCTTGAACAGGGGAGCACTGAAGCTTTCTTT. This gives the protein CASSLEQGSTEAFF.

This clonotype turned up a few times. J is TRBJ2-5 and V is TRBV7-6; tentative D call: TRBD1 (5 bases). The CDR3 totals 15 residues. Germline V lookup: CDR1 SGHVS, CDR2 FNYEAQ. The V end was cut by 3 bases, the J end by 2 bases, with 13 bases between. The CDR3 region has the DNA TGTGCCAGCAGCTTCGGAACAGGACAACAAGAGACCCAGTACTTC. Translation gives CASSFGTGQQETQYF.

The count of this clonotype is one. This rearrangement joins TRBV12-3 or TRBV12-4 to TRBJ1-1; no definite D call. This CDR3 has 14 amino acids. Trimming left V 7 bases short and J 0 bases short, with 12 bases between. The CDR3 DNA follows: TGTGCCAGCATCGCAGAGAGGATGAACACTGAAGCTTTCTTT. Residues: CASIAERMNTEAFF.

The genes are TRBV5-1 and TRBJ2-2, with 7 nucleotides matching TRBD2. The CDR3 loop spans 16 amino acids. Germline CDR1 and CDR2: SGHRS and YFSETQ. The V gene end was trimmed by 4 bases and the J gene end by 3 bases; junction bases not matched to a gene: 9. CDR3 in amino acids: CASSAQGGGYTGELFF. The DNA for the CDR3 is TGCGCCAGCAGCGCCCAAGGCGGGGGATACACCGGGGAGCTGTTTTTT.

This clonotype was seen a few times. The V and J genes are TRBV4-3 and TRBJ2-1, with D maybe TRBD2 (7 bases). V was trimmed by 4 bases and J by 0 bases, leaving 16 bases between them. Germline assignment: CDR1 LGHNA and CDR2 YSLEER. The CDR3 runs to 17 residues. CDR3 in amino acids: CASSPEGGPSSYNEQFF. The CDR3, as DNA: TGCGCCAGCAGCCCTGAGGGGGGGCCGAGCTCCTACAATGAGCAGTTCTTC.

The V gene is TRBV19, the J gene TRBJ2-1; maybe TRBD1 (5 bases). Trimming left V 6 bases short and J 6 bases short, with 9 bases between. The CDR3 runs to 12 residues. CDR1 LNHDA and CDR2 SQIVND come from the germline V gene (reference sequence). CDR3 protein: CASRTGFNEQFF. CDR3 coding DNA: TGTGCCAGTAGAACAGGATTCAATGAGCAGTTCTTC.

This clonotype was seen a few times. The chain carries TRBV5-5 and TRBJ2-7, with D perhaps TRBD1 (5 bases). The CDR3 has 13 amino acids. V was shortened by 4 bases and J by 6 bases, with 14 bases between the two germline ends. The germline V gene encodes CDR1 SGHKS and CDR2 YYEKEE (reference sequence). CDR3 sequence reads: CASSPQQASEQYF. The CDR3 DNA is TGTGCCAGCAGCCCGCAACAGGCCTCCGAGCAGTACTTC.

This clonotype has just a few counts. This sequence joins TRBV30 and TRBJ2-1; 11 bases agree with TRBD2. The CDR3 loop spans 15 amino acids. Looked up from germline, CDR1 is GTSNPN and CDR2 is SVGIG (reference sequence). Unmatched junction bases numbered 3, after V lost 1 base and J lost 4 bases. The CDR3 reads CAWSAVAGGYNEQFF. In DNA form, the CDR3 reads TGTGCCTGGAGTGCAGTAGCGGGGGGGTACAATGAGCAGTTCTTC.